A selection of T cell receptor beta chains follows, all from one sample in a study of vaccination and CD4 T cells after COVID-19. For these TCRs, the target antigens are not known. Using its own MiXCR run on the PCR reads, TCRdb lists one record per CDR3 protein. Of approximately 12,000 distinct CDR3 sequences in the sample, roughly 27% were seen once. The sequences come from CD4+ T cells from blood, cultured in vitro, collected before SARS-CoV-2 vaccination. The source of these receptors is a human donor who received a COVID-19 vaccine. CDR3s include the opening cysteine and the closing phenylalanine or tryptophan. D genes are given only for firm matches. Not all rows give a size; the values are once, few, many and, for expanded clones, a class.

D: -
size: -
J: TRBJ1-3
V: TRBV10-3
length: 16
CDR3: CAIVSLERSSGNTIYF
DNA: TGTGCCATCGTTTCTTTGGAACGGAGCTCTGGAAACACCATATATTTT

D: TRBD1
size: few
J: TRBJ1-2
V: TRBV6-1
length: 14
CDR3: CASSPPQGGDGYTF
DNA: TGTGCCAGCAGCCCCCCTCAGGGGGGGGATGGCTACACCTTC

D: -
size: -
J: TRBJ2-5
V: TRBV12-5
length: 18
CDR3: CASGVGPDGVSWGETQYF
DNA: TGTGCTAGTGGTGTAGGTCCGGACGGCGTATCTTGGGGGGAGACCCAGTACTTC

D: -
size: -
J: TRBJ2-5
V: TRBV6-1
length: 17
CDR3: CASSVQGWARGQETQYF
DNA: TGTGCCAGCAGTGTCCAAGGGTGGGCAAGGGGGCAAGAGACCCAGTACTTC

D: -
size: -
J: TRBJ2-3
V: TRBV11-2
length: 16
CDR3: CASRRPGRAFGDTQYF
DNA: TGTGCCAGCAGGCGACCAGGCAGGGCCTTTGGAGATACGCAGTATTTT

D: -
size: -
J: TRBJ1-5
V: TRBV19
length: 13
CDR3: CASSVYEGHPQHF
DNA: TGTGCCAGTAGTGTTTACGAAGGACATCCCCAGCATTTT

D: -
size: -
J: TRBJ1-1
V: TRBV20-1
length: 15
CDR3: CSARAHRGAGDEAFF
DNA: TGCAGTGCTAGAGCACATCGCGGGGCAGGCGACGAAGCTTTCTTT

D: TRBD2
size: few
J: TRBJ2-3
V: TRBV25-1
length: 15
CDR3: CASTSGGEDTDTQYF
DNA: TGTGCCAGCACTAGCGGGGGGGAAGACACAGATACGCAGTATTTT

D: -
size: few
J: TRBJ1-6
V: TRBV24-1
length: 16
CDR3: CATSDLSRDKNSPLHF
DNA: TGTGCCACCAGTGATTTAAGTCGGGACAAGAATTCACCCCTCCACTTT

D: -
size: few
J: TRBJ1-5
V: TRBV7-8
length: 15
CDR3: CASSLARVSNQPQHF
DNA: TGTGCCAGCAGCTTAGCAAGGGTGAGCAATCAGCCCCAGCATTTT

D: -
size: -
J: TRBJ2-7
V: TRBV9
length: 15
CDR3: CARHQTGWRSSEQYF
DNA: TGTGCCAGACACCAGACAGGATGGAGGAGCTCCGAGCAGTACTTC

D: TRBD1
size: -
J: TRBJ1-3
V: TRBV7-9
length: 20
CDR3: CASSPQALGTGLFSGNTIYF
DNA: TGTGCCAGCAGCCCCCAGGCCCTTGGGACAGGCCTATTCTCTGGAAACACCATATATTTT

D: -
size: -
J: TRBJ2-5
V: TRBV5-1
length: 14
CDR3: CASSRSGGEETQYF
DNA: TGCGCCAGCAGCCGTTCGGGTGGCGAAGAGACCCAGTACTTC

D: -
size: -
J: TRBJ2-5
V: TRBV6-2/TRBV6-3
length: 13
CDR3: CASSKDSQETQYF
DNA: TGTGCCAGCAGTAAGGACAGCCAAGAGACCCAGTACTTC

D: -
size: few
J: TRBJ2-7
V: TRBV7-9
length: 11
CDR3: CASSPLYEQYF
DNA: TGTGCCAGCAGCCCGCTGTACGAGCAGTACTTC

D: TRBD1
size: few
J: TRBJ2-5
V: TRBV27
length: 15
CDR3: CASSPLTGGMETQYF
DNA: TGTGCCAGCAGTCCCTTGACAGGGGGGATGGAGACCCAGTACTTC

D: -
size: -
J: TRBJ2-7
V: TRBV6-1
length: 13
CDR3: CASSPGASYEQYF
DNA: TGTGCCAGCAGTCCAGGGGCCTCCTACGAGCAGTACTTC

D: TRBD2
size: -
J: TRBJ2-5
V: TRBV5-1
length: 15
CDR3: CASSLSGDYQETQYF
DNA: TGCGCCAGCAGCTTAAGCGGGGACTACCAAGAGACCCAGTACTTC

D: -
size: few
J: TRBJ2-7
V: TRBV7-9
length: 15
CDR3: CASSWGRGLTYEQYF
DNA: TGTGCCAGCAGCTGGGGCCGGGGGCTTACCTACGAGCAGTACTTC

D: -
size: -
J: TRBJ2-7
V: TRBV14
length: 15
CDR3: CASSQGGWESYEQYF
DNA: TGTGCCAGCAGCCAAGGAGGCTGGGAATCCTACGAGCAGTACTTC

D: -
size: few
J: TRBJ1-4
V: TRBV7-6
length: 13
CDR3: CASSLRTNEKLFF
DNA: TGTGCCAGCAGCTTAAGAACTAATGAAAAACTGTTTTTT

D: -
size: -
J: TRBJ2-5
V: TRBV10-3
length: 13
CDR3: CAIKGESIETQYF
DNA: TGTGCCATCAAAGGCGAGTCAATCGAGACCCAGTACTTC

D: -
size: -
J: TRBJ2-5
V: TRBV5-1
length: 13
CDR3: CASSFQSAETQYF
DNA: TGCGCCAGCAGCTTCCAGTCTGCGGAGACCCAGTACTTC

D: -
size: -
J: TRBJ2-3
V: TRBV4-2
length: 17
CDR3: CASSQSLYRGAKDTQYF
DNA: TGTGCCAGCAGCCAAAGTCTGTATAGGGGGGCGAAAGATACGCAGTATTTT

D: TRBD2
size: few
J: TRBJ2-1
V: TRBV6-1
length: 14
CDR3: CASTLAGGRNEQFF
DNA: TGTGCCAGCACCCTAGCGGGCGGGAGGAATGAGCAGTTCTTC

D: -
size: -
J: TRBJ1-2
V: TRBV28
length: 16
CDR3: CASSLPPRTANYGYTF
DNA: TGTGCCAGCAGTTTACCCCCCCGGACGGCTAACTATGGCTACACCTTC

D: TRBD1
size: medium-sized
J: TRBJ1-5
V: TRBV7-2
length: 14
CDR3: CPERPGQDNQPQHF
DNA: TGTCCAGAAAGACCGGGACAGGACAATCAGCCCCAGCATTTT

D: TRBD2
size: -
J: TRBJ2-5
V: TRBV7-8
length: 15
CDR3: CASGRARGGKETQYF
DNA: TGTGCCAGCGGGAGGGCGCGGGGTGGGAAAGAGACCCAGTACTTC

D: -
size: -
J: TRBJ1-3
V: TRBV27
length: 13
CDR3: CASSRQAGNTIYF
DNA: TGTGCCAGCAGTCGACAGGCTGGAAACACCATATATTTT

D: -
size: few
J: TRBJ1-1
V: TRBV19
length: 11
CDR3: CASSFNTEAFF
DNA: TGTGCCAGTAGTTTTAACACTGAAGCTTTCTTT

D: -
size: -
J: TRBJ2-1
V: TRBV30
length: 13
CDR3: CAWSPRDSNEQFF
DNA: TGTGCCTGGAGCCCACGAGACAGCAATGAGCAGTTCTTC

D: TRBD2
size: -
J: TRBJ2-7
V: TRBV2
length: 14
CDR3: CASQLAGGPYEQYF
DNA: TGTGCCAGCCAACTAGCGGGGGGCCCCTACGAGCAGTACTTC

D: -
size: medium-sized
J: TRBJ1-1
V: TRBV21-1
length: 16
CDR3: CASSKVENRVNTEAFF
DNA: TGTGCCAGCAGCAAAGTGGAGAACCGGGTGAACACTGAAGCTTTCTTT

D: -
size: once
J: TRBJ1-5
V: TRBV5-5
length: 15
CDR3: CASSVLTATNQPQHF
DNA: TGTGCCAGCAGCGTACTCACAGCTACCAATCAGCCCCAGCATTTT

D: TRBD1
size: few
J: TRBJ1-5
V: TRBV10-2
length: 15
CDR3: CASRDRGPSNQPQHF
DNA: TGCGCCAGCAGGGACAGGGGGCCAAGCAATCAGCCCCAGCATTTT

D: -
size: few
J: TRBJ2-7
V: TRBV7-7
length: 14
CDR3: CASSLGQWPYEQYF
DNA: TGTGCCAGCAGCTTAGGGCAGTGGCCTTACGAGCAGTACTTC

D: TRBD2
size: -
J: TRBJ2-5
V: TRBV10-3
length: 14
CDR3: CAWVDSGGLETQYF
DNA: TGTGCCTGGGTCGATAGCGGGGGGCTTGAGACCCAGTACTTC

D: TRBD1
size: medium-sized
J: TRBJ1-5
V: TRBV6-1
length: 15
CDR3: CASRDRQGENGPQHF
DNA: TGTGCCAGCAGGGATAGACAGGGGGAGAACGGGCCCCAGCATTTT

D: TRBD1
size: few
J: TRBJ2-5
V: TRBV20-1
length: 15
CDR3: CSARDDRGLSETQYF
DNA: TGCAGTGCTAGAGATGACAGGGGGCTTTCGGAGACCCAGTACTTC

D: -
size: -
J: TRBJ1-6
V: TRBV20-1
length: 19
CDR3: CSAREPRPGLSSYNSPLHF
DNA: TGCAGTGCTAGAGAGCCCCGCCCAGGTTTGAGCTCCTATAATTCACCCCTCCACTTT

D: TRBD1
size: -
J: TRBJ1-4
V: TRBV2
length: 15
CDR3: CASRESTGKYEKLFF
DNA: TGTGCCAGCCGTGAGTCGACAGGGAAATATGAAAAACTGTTTTTT

D: TRBD2
size: few
J: TRBJ2-1
V: TRBV7-8
length: 22
CDR3: CASSRMTGGWGTSGGKYNEQFF
DNA: TGTGCCAGCAGCCGGATGACAGGGGGCTGGGGGACTAGCGGGGGAAAATACAATGAGCAGTTCTTC

D: TRBD2
size: -
J: TRBJ2-5
V: TRBV5-1
length: 15
CDR3: CASSALAGEQETQYF
DNA: TGCGCCAGCAGCGCCCTAGCGGGGGAACAAGAGACCCAGTACTTC

D: TRBD1
size: -
J: TRBJ1-2
V: TRBV19
length: 14
CDR3: CASSTRGQGYGYTF
DNA: TGTGCCAGTAGTACGCGCGGACAGGGGTATGGCTACACCTTC

D: -
size: -
J: TRBJ1-1
V: TRBV10-1
length: 12
CDR3: CASSEGPTGAFF
DNA: TGCGCCAGCAGTGAAGGTCCGACAGGCGCTTTCTTT

D: -
size: -
J: TRBJ2-1
V: TRBV20-1
length: 16
CDR3: CSARDVVSKGTNEQFF
DNA: TGCAGTGCTAGAGATGTCGTATCGAAAGGCACCAATGAGCAGTTCTTC

D: -
size: -
J: TRBJ2-3
V: TRBV5-1
length: 16
CDR3: CASSLTGSSGTDTQYF
DNA: TGCGCCAGCAGCTTAACAGGGTCTTCGGGTACAGATACGCAGTATTTT

D: -
size: -
J: TRBJ2-5
V: TRBV10-3
length: 14
CDR3: CAISFGRLQETQYF
DNA: TGTGCCATCAGTTTTGGACGGCTCCAAGAGACCCAGTACTTC

D: -
size: once
J: TRBJ2-2
V: TRBV29-1
length: 15
CDR3: CSVEEFGAGTGELFF
DNA: -

D: -
size: -
J: TRBJ1-5
V: TRBV20-1
length: 16
CDR3: CSARANRTISNQPQHF
DNA: TGCAGTGCTAGAGCGAACAGGACGATAAGCAATCAGCCCCAGCATTTT

D: -
size: -
J: TRBJ2-2
V: TRBV2
length: 15
CDR3: CASSYDLRNTGELFF
DNA: TGTGCCAGCAGTTACGACCTAAGGAACACCGGGGAGCTGTTTTTT

D: TRBD2
size: few
J: TRBJ2-3
V: TRBV28
length: 16
CDR3: CASSLPSSGVTDTQYF
DNA: TGTGCCAGCAGCCTCCCCTCTAGCGGGGTAACAGATACGCAGTATTTT

D: TRBD2
size: -
J: TRBJ2-7
V: TRBV10-3
length: 18
CDR3: CAISESKRSSGGEHEQYF
DNA: TGTGCCATCAGTGAGTCTAAACGGTCTAGCGGGGGAGAACACGAGCAGTACTTC

D: TRBD2
size: -
J: TRBJ2-5
V: TRBV29-1
length: 13
CDR3: CSIKTSGEETQYF
DNA: TGCAGCATCAAGACTAGCGGGGAAGAGACCCAGTACTTC

D: -
size: -
J: TRBJ1-2
V: TRBV29-1
length: 13
CDR3: CSVPMRGAWGYTF
DNA: TGCAGCGTCCCCATGCGGGGGGCCTGGGGCTACACCTTC

D: -
size: -
J: TRBJ2-7
V: TRBV7-9
length: 18
CDR3: CASSLGRVEGSFSYEQYF
DNA: TGTGCCAGCAGCTTAGGCCGTGTCGAGGGGTCCTTCTCCTACGAGCAGTACTTC

D: -
size: -
J: TRBJ1-6
V: TRBV9
length: 16
CDR3: CASSVGNRARNSPLHF
DNA: TGTGCCAGCAGCGTAGGTAACAGGGCCCGTAATTCACCCCTCCACTTT

D: -
size: -
J: TRBJ1-5
V: TRBV19
length: 16
CDR3: CASSIDLGGFNQPQHF
DNA: TGTGCCAGTAGTATAGATCTAGGGGGGTTTAATCAGCCCCAGCATTTT

D: TRBD1
size: few
J: TRBJ2-3
V: TRBV30
length: 17
CDR3: CAWSGLRTGGNGDTQYF
DNA: TGTGCCTGGAGTGGATTAAGGACAGGGGGGAATGGAGATACGCAGTATTTT